The next 5 T cell receptor beta chains were all read from a single sample in a study of cytomegalovirus exposure and HLA in healthy donors. With 60 Vbeta and 13 Jbeta primers, the PCR was carried out. Using immunoSEQ multiplex PCR, the repertoire was profiled, and TCRdb retains in-frame clones only, with some absent. The listing contains approximately 110,000 clones. The source material was PBMCs. These receptors were taken from a man younger than 40 in good health and CMV-seronegative.

The chain recombines TRBV5-4 with TRBJ2-5, with 9 bases identical to TRBD1. Trimming cost V 2 bases and J 5 bases; bases outside gene matches: 7. The CDR3 consists of 15 residues. Germline assignment: CDR1 SGHNT and CDR2 YYREEE (reference sequence). CDR3 DNA sequence: TGTGCCAGCAGCTTTCAGGGACAGGGTGGGGAGACCCAGTACTTC. Its protein is CASSFQGQGGETQYF.

The rearrangement uses TRBV7-9 and TRBJ2-3, with a weak D call TRBD1 (5 bases). The CDR3 runs 14 residues. Trimming stripped 0 bases from V and 8 bases from J, with 12 bases between. Germline V gives CDR1 SEHNR, CDR2 FQNEAQ (reference sequence). CDR3 sequence reads: CASSLAGALGTQYF. The CDR3 region has the DNA TGTGCCAGCAGCTTAGCAGGGGCGCTTGGTACGCAGTATTTT. Supplemented by reference TRBV7-9 and TRBJ2-3, the full variable domain reads DTGVSQNPRHKITKRGQNVTFRCDPISEHNRLYWYRQTLGQGPEFLTYFQNEAQLEKSRLLSDRFSAERPKGSFSTLEIQRTEQGDSAMYLCASSLAGALGTQYFGPGTRLTVL.

The rearrangement links TRBV30 to TRBJ2-1, with D uncertain. CDR1 is GTSNPN and CDR2 is SVGIG in the germline V gene (reference sequence). V lost 4 bases and J lost 8, with 12 bases in between. CDR3 size: 12 residues. CDR3 loop: CAWTLLPDEQFF. The CDR3 DNA reads TGTGCCTGGACCCTATTGCCCGATGAGCAGTTCTTC. Based on the CDR3 plus reference TRBV30 and TRBJ2-1, the full variable domain is SQTIHQWPATLVQPVGSPLSLECTVEGTSNPNLYWYRQAAGRGLQLLFYSVGIGQISSEVPQNLSASRPQDRQFILSSKKLLLSDSGFYLCAWTLLPDEQFFGPGTRLTVL.

The chain employs TRBV5-1 and TRBJ1-1; D may be TRBD1 (5 bases). CDR1 and CDR2 (germline): SGHRS, YFSETQ. V lost 4 bases, J lost 1 base, and 14 bases lay in between. The CDR3 has 15 amino acids. For the CDR3, the DNA is TGCGCCAGCAGCCTCAGGGTCCGCAGGAACACTGAAGCTTTCTTT. Protein: CASSLRVRRNTEAFF.

This chain connects TRBV28 to TRBJ1-5, with TRBD1 matching 8 bases. The CDR3 runs 18 residues. The J segment lost 4 bases and the V segment lost 2 bases, leaving 13 bases of the junction unmatched. Germline-derived CDR1 and CDR2 are MDHEN and SYDVKM. CDR3 DNA sequence: TGTGCCAGCAGTTTAAGCTGGGACCAGGGGGCGGGTAATCAGCCCCAGCATTTT. Protein: CASSLSWDQGAGNQPQHF.